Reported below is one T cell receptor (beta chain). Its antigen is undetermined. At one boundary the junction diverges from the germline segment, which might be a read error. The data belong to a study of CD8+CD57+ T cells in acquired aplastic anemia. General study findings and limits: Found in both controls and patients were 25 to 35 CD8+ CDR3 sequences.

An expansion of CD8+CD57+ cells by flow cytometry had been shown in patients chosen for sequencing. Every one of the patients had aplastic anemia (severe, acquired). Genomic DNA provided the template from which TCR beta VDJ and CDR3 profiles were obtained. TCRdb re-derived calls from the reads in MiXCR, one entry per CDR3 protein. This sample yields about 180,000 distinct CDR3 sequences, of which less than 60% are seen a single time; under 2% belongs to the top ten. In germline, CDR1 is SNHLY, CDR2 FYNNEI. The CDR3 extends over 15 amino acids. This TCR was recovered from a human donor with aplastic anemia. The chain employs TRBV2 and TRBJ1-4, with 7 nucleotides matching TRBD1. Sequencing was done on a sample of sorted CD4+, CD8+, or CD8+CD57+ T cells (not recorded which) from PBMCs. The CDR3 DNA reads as TGTGCCAGCAGATCAGGGGGGGGGACTAATGAAAACCTGTTTTTT. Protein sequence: CASRSGGGTNENLFF.